This entry lists 25 T cell receptor beta chains sequenced from one sample in a study of cytomegalovirus exposure and HLA in healthy donors. The PCR was carried out with 60 Vbeta primers and 13 Jbeta primers. Repertoires were generated with immunoSEQ multiplex PCR, while TCRdb's copy carries only in-frame clones and drops some. The sample records about 140,000 clones, 77% being singletons. Sequencing was performed on PBMCs. The origin of the receptors is a female donor in good health and CMV-seronegative.

V usage is TRBV5-1 and J usage is TRBJ2-7; a weak D match, TRBD2 (6 bases). Germline CDR1 is SGHRS and CDR2 is YFSETQ. The CDR3 sequence is 12 residues long. The ends were cut back, 4 bases at V and 5 bases at J, with 10 bases in the middle. The CDR3 loop reads CASSQGGHEQYF. The CDR3 DNA is TGCGCCAGCAGCCAGGGAGGCCACGAGCAGTACTTC.

This chain links TRBV5-1 with TRBJ1-2; 11 nucleotides agree with TRBD1. J was trimmed by 4 bases and V by 4 bases; bases with no gene match: 6. The CDR3 runs 15 residues. From germline, CDR1 is SGHRS and CDR2 YFSETQ. The CDR3 region has the DNA TGCGCCAGCAGCCCATGGACAGGGGGCGGCTATGGCTACACCTTC. This encodes CASSPWTGGGYGYTF.

The chain is built from TRBV11-2 and TRBJ1-1; D is undetermined. Looked up from germline, CDR1 is SGHAT and CDR2 is FQNNGV. The CDR3 totals 17 residues. The V end lost 5 bases, the J end lost 0 bases, and 19 bases lay between the germline ends. Here the CDR3 reads CASSPDSAIGMNTEAFF. CDR3 nucleotide sequence: TGTGCCAGCAGCCCCGATTCGGCGATCGGGATGAACACTGAAGCTTTCTTT.

The chain combines TRBV13 with TRBJ2-7; no clear D gene. The V end was cut by 2 bases, the J end by 3 bases, with 5 bases between. Germline V gene data show CDR1 as PRHDT and CDR2 as FYEKMQ (reference sequence). This CDR3 has 12 residues. The DNA for the CDR3 is TGTGCCAGCAGCTTATCAGGCTACGAGCAGTACTTC. Its protein product is CASSLSGYEQYF.

This clone was observed a single time. The chain links TRBV2 to TRBJ2-3; 12 positions match TRBD2. Germline V lookup: CDR1 SNHLY, CDR2 FYNNEI. V lost 6 bases and J lost 2; bases outside the gene matches: 12. The CDR3 is 18 residues long. The CDR3 region has the DNA TGTGCCAGCAGGGACCTGACGGGACTAGCGGGCAACACAGATACGCAGTATTTT. It encodes CASRDLTGLAGNTDTQYF.

The V and J genes are TRBV9 and TRBJ2-7; TRBD2 matches at 8 bases. With V trimmed by 0 bases and J by 5 bases, 10 bases remained unmatched. CDR3 size: 16 residues. Germline CDR1 reads SGDLS; CDR2 reads YYNGEE. The CDR3 bases are TGTGCCAGCAGCGTAGAATCGGGAGGGCCTGTCAACGAGCAGTACTTC. The encoded protein is CASSVESGGPVNEQYF.

V gene TRBV27 combines with J gene TRBJ1-2, with D tentatively TRBD1 (6 bases). V was clipped by 1 base and J by 2 bases, with 20 bases between them. Germline loops: CDR1 MNHEY, CDR2 SMNVEV (reference sequence). The length of the CDR3 is 18 residues. The DNA of the CDR3 is TGTGCCAGCAGTTTATTGGGGGACCAACAGGGTTCAAACTATGGCTACACCTTC. Protein sequence: CASSLLGDQQGSNYGYTF.

The chain joins TRBV6-5 to TRBJ2-5; 8 positions agree with TRBD1. The J call is doubtful: the DNA matches TRBJ2-7 better. Germline assignment: CDR1 MNHEY and CDR2 SVGAGI. The length of the CDR3 is 13 residues. The CDR3 sequence: CASRLGQGGEQYF. The CDR3 nucleotides read TGTGCCAGCAGACTTGGACAGGGCGGCGAGCAGTACTTC.

The rearrangement uses TRBV15 and TRBJ2-7; TRBD1 agrees at 8 bases. The germline V gene has CDR1 LNHNV and CDR2 YYDKDF (reference sequence). V trimming: 3 bases; J trimming: 1 base; junction bases outside the gene matches: 5. The CDR3 runs 15 residues. Here the CDR3 DNA reads TGTGCCACCAGCAGGGCCGGGACAGGATCCTACGAGCAGTACTTC. Translating gives CATSRAGTGSYEQYF. Using reference TRBV15 and TRBJ2-7 for the parts outside the CDR3, the full variable domain is DAMVIQNPRYQVTQFGKPVTLSCSQTLNHNVMYWYQQKSSQAPKLLFHYYDKDFNNEADTPDNFQSRRPNTSFCFLDIRSPGLGDTAMYLCATSRAGTGSYEQYFGPGTRLTVT.

This CDR3 reads CASSVAPDRDEADTEAFF. CDR3 sequence (DNA): TGTGCCAGCAGCGTAGCCCCGGACAGGGACGAGGCGGACACTGAAGCTTTCTTT. The V call is TRBV9, the J call TRBJ1-1; 8 bases map to TRBD1. CDR3 length equals 18 residues. Germline V gene lookup returns CDR1 SGDLS and CDR2 YYNGEE. With 0 bases clipped from V and 3 bases from J, the junction kept 13 bases outside the gene matches.

The CDR3, as DNA: TGCGCCAGCAGCTTGGGGGGAAGTGGTCTGGGAGCTGAAAAACTGTTTTTT. Translated, it gives CASSLGGSGLGAEKLFF. The chain carries TRBV5-1 and TRBJ1-4; no definite D call. The germline V and J ends were trimmed by 0 bases and 7 bases, with 19 bases remaining between them. This CDR3 has 17 residues. From germline, CDR1 is SGHRS and CDR2 YFSETQ.

V usage is TRBV18 and J usage is TRBJ2-1; TRBD1 agrees at 7 bases. Germline V lookup: CDR1 KGHSH, CDR2 LQKENI. Trimming at V came to 2 bases and at J to 8 bases, leaving 3 bases not matched to a gene. The CDR3 is 13 amino acids. The CDR3 DNA is TGTGCCAGCTCACCAACAGGGGCCGATGAGCAGTTCTTC. Translated, it gives CASSPTGADEQFF.

The chain couples TRBV7-2 to TRBJ2-1; D is unclear. This CDR3 is built from 15 residues. V was trimmed by 1 base and J by 2 bases, leaving 9 bases between them. Germline values: CDR1 SGHTA, CDR2 FQGNSA. CDR3 in amino acids: CASSLEAVAYNEQFF. CDR3 coding DNA: TGTGCCAGCAGCTTAGAGGCGGTTGCCTACAATGAGCAGTTCTTC.

This chain joins TRBV30 and TRBJ1-1, with unresolved D. The CDR3 contains 11 residues. V was shortened by 5 bases and J by 1 base, with 5 bases between the two germline ends. Germline CDR1 is GTSNPN and CDR2 is SVGIG (reference sequence). CDR3 in amino acids: CAWDKNTEAFF. For the CDR3, the DNA is TGTGCCTGGGACAAGAACACTGAAGCTTTCTTT.

This clone was detected once. The chain is built from TRBV5-6 and TRBJ2-5, with TRBD2 matching over 7 bases. Trimming at V came to 5 bases and at J to 5 bases, leaving 6 bases not matched to a gene. The CDR3 has 13 residues. The V gene's germline CDR1 is SGHDT and CDR2 YYEEEE. The CDR3 reads CASSSGGSETQYF. For the CDR3, the DNA is TGTGCCAGCAGTTCGGGAGGTTCGGAGACCCAGTACTTC.

The rearrangement links TRBV27 to TRBJ1-3; tentative D call: TRBD1 (5 bases). Trimming shortened V by 3 bases and J by 1 base, and 13 bases separated the two germline ends. The CDR3 length is 16 residues. Germline V gene sequence: CDR1 MNHEY, CDR2 SMNVEV (reference sequence). This chain's CDR3 is CASSFPLAGSGNTIYF. The CDR3 DNA reads TGTGCCAGCAGTTTTCCCCTCGCAGGGTCTGGAAACACCATATATTTT.

The chain uses TRBV5-1 and TRBJ2-1, with D perhaps TRBD1 (5 bases). CDR3 length: 14 amino acids. Germline V gene data show CDR1 as SGHRS and CDR2 as YFSETQ. The V end was cut by 3 bases, the J end by 7 bases, with 14 bases between. DNA for the CDR3: TGCGCCAGCAGCTCAGCGACAGCAAAGAATGAGCAGTTCTTC. Translation gives CASSSATAKNEQFF.

The rearrangement links TRBV4-2 to TRBJ2-7; TRBD1 agrees at 7 bases. The CDR3 loop spans 14 amino acids. Germline CDR1 and CDR2: LGHNA and YNFKEQ. J was trimmed by 3 bases and V by 5 bases; bases with no gene match: 7. The CDR3 region has the DNA TGTGCCAGCAGCTTCCGGGACAGCAACTACGAGCAGTACTTC. Translating it yields CASSFRDSNYEQYF.

This sequence joins TRBV7-9 and TRBJ1-2, with TRBD1 matching over 10 bases. Germline CDR1 is SEHNR and CDR2 is FQNEAQ (reference sequence). J gave up 8 bases and V 5 bases, and 14 bases lay outside the gene matches. This CDR3 comprises 16 residues. CDR3 sequence: CASSPRTGGGLLGYTF. DNA for the CDR3: TGTGCCAGCAGCCCCCGGACAGGGGGGGGTTTATTGGGCTACACCTTC.

This chain joins TRBV7-9 and TRBJ2-1, with D possibly matching TRBD1 (6 bases). CDR3 length equals 16 residues. Germline V lookup: CDR1 SEHNR, CDR2 FQNEAQ (reference sequence). V was cut by 5 bases and J by 3 bases, with 17 bases left in between. The CDR3 bases are TGTGCCAGCAGCGGCGCCGTACAGGGCATCTACAATGAGCAGTTCTTC. This translates into CASSGAVQGIYNEQFF.

The gene calls are TRBV27 and TRBJ2-7; 8 nucleotides align to TRBD2. Germline lookup yields CDR1 MNHEY and CDR2 SMNVEV (reference sequence). V lost 6 bases, J lost 1 base, and 8 bases stayed unmatched. The CDR3 is 15 amino acids. CDR3 sequence (DNA): TGTGCCAGCAGATTCTTAGGACTAGCATCCTACGAGCAGTACTTC. This gives the protein CASRFLGLASYEQYF.

The rearrangement links TRBV27 to TRBJ2-7; 10 bases line up with TRBD1. V shed 3 bases and J 3 bases; nucleotides not matched to a gene: 2. The CDR3 covers 14 residues. CDR1 is MNHEY and CDR2 is SMNVEV in the germline V gene (reference sequence). The CDR3 here is CASSFGTGVYEQYF. DNA of the CDR3: TGTGCCAGCAGTTTTGGGACAGGGGTCTACGAGCAGTACTTC.

The J gene is TRBJ1-1, the V gene TRBV7-9; 10 nucleotides match TRBD1. CDR3 length: 16 amino acids. The V gene's germline CDR1 is SEHNR and CDR2 FQNEAQ (reference sequence). Unmatched junction bases numbered 12, after V lost 7 bases and J lost 4 bases. The CDR3 DNA reads TGTGCCAGCAACCTCCGGGACAGGGGTGTGGGCACTGAAGCTTTCTTT. Translating gives CASNLRDRGVGTEAFF.

The chain combines TRBV5-1 with TRBJ2-7; D may be TRBD2 (5 bases). Germline CDR1 is SGHRS and CDR2 is YFSETQ. The CDR3 totals 16 residues. Trimming cost V 5 bases and J 0 bases, with 18 bases left between them. CDR3 in DNA: TGCGCCAGCAGTCTCGGACTCCTGTCAAGCTCCTACGAGCAGTACTTC. Its translation is CASSLGLLSSSYEQYF.

The J gene is TRBJ1-1, the V gene TRBV6-1; 10 bases fit TRBD1. Unmatched junction bases numbered 1, after V lost 9 bases and J lost 3 bases. Germline loops: CDR1 MNHNS, CDR2 SASEGT. This CDR3 is 12 amino acids long. The CDR3 DNA is TGTGCCAGTGGGACAGGGGACACTGAAGCTTTCTTT. Its translation: CASGTGDTEAFF.